This T cell receptor beta chain was found in a study of T cells after yellow fever vaccination. Using its own MiXCR run on the 5' RACE reads, TCRdb lists one record per CDR3 protein. The data show 620,000 or so distinct CDR3 sequences, 12% seen once. This clonotype was counted between two and nine times. The germline V and J ends were trimmed by 3 bases and 9 bases, with 15 bases remaining between them. Germline V lookup: CDR1 MDHEN, CDR2 SYDVKM. This CDR3 is 14 amino acids long. The chain joins TRBV28 to TRBJ2-1; weak D call: TRBD1 (5 bases). The specimen comprised PBMCs, sampled on the day of the yellow fever booster vaccination. The TCR originated in a man aged 25-45 years who received the YFV17D yellow fever vaccine. The CDR3 nucleotides read TGTGCCAGCAGTTTCAAGGGGATACGGACTGAGCAGTTCTTC. Its protein is CASSFKGIRTEQFF.